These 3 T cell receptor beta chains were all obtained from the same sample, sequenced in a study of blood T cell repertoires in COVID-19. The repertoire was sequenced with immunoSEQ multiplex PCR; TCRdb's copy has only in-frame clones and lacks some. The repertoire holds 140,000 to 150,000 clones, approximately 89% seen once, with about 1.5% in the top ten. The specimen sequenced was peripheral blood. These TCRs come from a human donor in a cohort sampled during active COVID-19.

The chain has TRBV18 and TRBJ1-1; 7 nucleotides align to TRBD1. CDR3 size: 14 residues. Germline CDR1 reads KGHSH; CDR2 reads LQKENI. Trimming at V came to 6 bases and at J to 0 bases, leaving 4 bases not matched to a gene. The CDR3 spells CASSPGTVNTEAFF. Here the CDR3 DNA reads TGTGCCAGCTCCCCCGGGACAGTGAACACTGAAGCTTTCTTT.

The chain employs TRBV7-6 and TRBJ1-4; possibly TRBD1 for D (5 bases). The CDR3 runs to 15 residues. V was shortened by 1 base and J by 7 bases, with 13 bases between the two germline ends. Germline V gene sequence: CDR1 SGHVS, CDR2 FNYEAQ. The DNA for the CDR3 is TGTGCCAGCAGCTTAGTGGGGGGTAGGGGTGAAAAACTGTTTTTT. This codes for CASSLVGGRGEKLFF.

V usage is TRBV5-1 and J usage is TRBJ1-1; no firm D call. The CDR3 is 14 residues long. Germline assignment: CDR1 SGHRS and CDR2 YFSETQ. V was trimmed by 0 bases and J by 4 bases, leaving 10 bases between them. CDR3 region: CASSLERGFTEAFF. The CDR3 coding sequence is TGCGCCAGCAGCTTGGAACGGGGTTTCACTGAAGCTTTCTTT.